This section outlines one TCR beta chain sequence together with its context. The clone's antigen remains unknown. One base away there is no much larger clone; base qualities are not given. The CDR3 holds 13 amino acids from the cysteine to the phenylalanine. Only the CDR3 DNA stays, 39 bases, in frame from base 1. The germline V gene encodes CDR1 WNHNN and CDR2 SYGVQD (reference sequence). V was cut back by 6 bases and J by 5 bases, leaving a gap of 13 bases between them. The time point label, as the study defines it: about 28 days (+/-7) after the second vaccine dose. AZD1222 recipients whose second dose came at about 4 weeks and those whose second dose came at about 12 weeks were combined into one group, since spike-specific TCR depth and breadth did not differ between the two schedules. Vaccinee samples were obtained from the UK trials COV001 and COV002, which included a single-blind randomized controlled phase 2/3 trial of AZD1222 (ChAdOx1 nCoV-19) in healthy adults. For TCRbeta chain sequencing, PBMC samples were collected from trial participants at day 0 and at day 28 after the second dose.

The CDR3 regions of human TCRbeta chains were subjected to immunosequencing. The paper's data handling went like this. TCRs in the repertoires were matched against a reference library of SARS-CoV-2-specific TCRs that had been generated with the MIRA antigen-specificity platform. Breadth was defined as the fraction of unique TCRs that were SARS-CoV-2-associated. Depth was defined as the fraction of total T cells that were SARS-CoV-2-associated. Using the MIRA data, each spike-specific TCR was mapped to the spike region that the TCR reacts to and placed in a CD4 or CD8 class. Log10-transformed breadth and depth values were compared by one-way ANOVA with Sidak's multiple comparisons tests. TCRdb retrieved this table from immuneACCESS and kept in-frame rearrangements only. Not all clones are present; in checked studies, unresolved V genes account for under half, and no reason is known for the remainder. V, J and clone size derive from that table, while D and trimming were established from the DNA sequence. This sample lists about 81,000 clones; around nine tenths were detected once. The ten most abundant clones make up around a tenth of the sample.

The sample is drawn from a study of T cell responses to AZD1222 COVID-19 vaccine (dated by TCRdb to the early 2020s). Notes on the research overall: TCR sequencing covered fewer than 250 trial participants: 200 to 220 given two doses of AZD1222 and 26 given two doses of MenACWY control vaccine. Trial participants were enrolled by age into 18-55, 56-69 and 70-plus year subgroups, with approximately 150, 30 and 60 TCR-sequenced participants respectively.

The full study reports these points: Only a handful of AZD1222 recipients were SARS-CoV-2 seropositive at baseline, limiting conclusions about previously exposed vaccinees. In the small 56-69-year group, the increase in depth fell short of significance, most likely because of low power. Spike-specific TCR breadth and depth rose significantly after two AZD1222 doses compared with day 0 and with MenACWY recipients. The vaccine-associated CD4 TCRs covered the entire spike protein, and the dominant responses fell in regions 160-218 and 743-854. Nearly half of unique spike-specific TCRs reportedly recognized epitopes outside regions mutated in the B.1.351 and B.1.1.7 variants. Because no day 14 peak-response samples were available, the repertoires could be characterized only after the peak T cell response. Participants were mostly white British and included more females than males, and it was suggested by the authors that clonal diversity may have been underestimated.

Recombination connected TRBV10-1 to TRBJ2-5; the D element could tentatively be TRBD1 or TRBD2, as 5 bases agree for each. This receptor was obtained from an adult who received the AZD1222 COVID-19 vaccine. The source material was peripheral blood, sampled 28 days after the second AZD1222 dose. The CDR3 protein: CASSPAWGETQYF. The DNA sequence is TGCGCCAGCAGCCCGGCCTGGGGGGAGACCCAGTACTTC.